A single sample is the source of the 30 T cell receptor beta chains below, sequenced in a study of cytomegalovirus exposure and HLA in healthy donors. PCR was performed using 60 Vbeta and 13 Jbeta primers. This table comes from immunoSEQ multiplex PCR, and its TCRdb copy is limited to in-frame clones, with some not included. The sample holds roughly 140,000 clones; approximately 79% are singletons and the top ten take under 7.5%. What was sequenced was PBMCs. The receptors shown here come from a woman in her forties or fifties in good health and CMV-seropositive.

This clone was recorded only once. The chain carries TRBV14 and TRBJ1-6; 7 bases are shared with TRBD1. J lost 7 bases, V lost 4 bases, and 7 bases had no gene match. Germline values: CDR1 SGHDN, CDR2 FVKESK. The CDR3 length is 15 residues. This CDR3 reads CASSLPGTVNSPLHF. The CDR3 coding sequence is TGTGCCAGCAGCCTTCCCGGGACAGTGAATTCACCCCTCCACTTT.

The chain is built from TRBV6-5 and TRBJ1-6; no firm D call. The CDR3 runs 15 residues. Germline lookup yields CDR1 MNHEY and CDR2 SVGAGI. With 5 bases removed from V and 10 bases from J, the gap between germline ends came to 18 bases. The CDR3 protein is CASSPSGGRESPLHF. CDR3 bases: TGTGCCAGCAGTCCAAGCGGTGGAAGGGAGTCACCCCTCCACTTT.

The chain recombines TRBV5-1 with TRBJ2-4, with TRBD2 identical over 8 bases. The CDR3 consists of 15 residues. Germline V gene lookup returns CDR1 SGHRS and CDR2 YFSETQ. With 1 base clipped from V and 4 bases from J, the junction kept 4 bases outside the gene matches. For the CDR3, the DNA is TGCGCCAGCAGCTTGACGGCGGGGGGTAAAAACATTCAGTACTTC. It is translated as CASSLTAGGKNIQYF. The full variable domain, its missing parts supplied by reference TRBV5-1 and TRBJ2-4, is KAGVTQTPRYLIKTRGQQVTLSCSPISGHRSVSWYQQTPGQGLQFLFEYFSETQRNKGNFPGRFSGRQFSNSRSEMNVSTLELGDSALYLCASSLTAGGKNIQYFGAGTRLSVL.

For the CDR3, the DNA is TGTGCCAGCAGTCCCGGGGTAGCCGGGGATACGCAGTATTTT. Amino acid sequence: CASSPGVAGDTQYF. The chain couples TRBV27 to TRBJ2-3; maybe TRBD2 (5 bases). V lost 5 bases and J lost 6, with 15 bases in between. Germline-derived CDR1 and CDR2 are MNHEY and SMNVEV (reference sequence). The CDR3 length is 14 residues.

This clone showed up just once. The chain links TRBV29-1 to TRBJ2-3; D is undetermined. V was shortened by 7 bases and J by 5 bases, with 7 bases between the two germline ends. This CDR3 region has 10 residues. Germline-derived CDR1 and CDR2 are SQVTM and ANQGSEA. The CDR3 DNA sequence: TGCAGCGGCGGAGAAGATACGCAGTATTTT. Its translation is CSGGEDTQYF.

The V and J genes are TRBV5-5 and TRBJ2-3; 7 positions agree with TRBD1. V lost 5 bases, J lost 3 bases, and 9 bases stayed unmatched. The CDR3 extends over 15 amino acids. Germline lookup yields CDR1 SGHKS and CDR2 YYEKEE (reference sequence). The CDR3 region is CASSFTGQRTDTQYF. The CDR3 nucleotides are TGTGCCAGCAGTTTTACGGGACAGAGAACAGATACGCAGTATTTT.

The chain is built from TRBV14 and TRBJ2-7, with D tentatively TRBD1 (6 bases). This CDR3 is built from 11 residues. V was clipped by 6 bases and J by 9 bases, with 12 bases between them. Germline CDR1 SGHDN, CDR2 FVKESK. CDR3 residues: CASSPGVVQYF. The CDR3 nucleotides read TGTGCCAGCAGTCCAGGGGTCGTGCAGTACTTC.

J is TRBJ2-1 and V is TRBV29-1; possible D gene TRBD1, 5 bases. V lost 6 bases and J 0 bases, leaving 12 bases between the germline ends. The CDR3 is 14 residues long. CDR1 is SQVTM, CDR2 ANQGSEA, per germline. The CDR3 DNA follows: TGCAGCGTGAGCCCGACAGCCTCCTACAATGAGCAGTTCTTC. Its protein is CSVSPTASYNEQFF.

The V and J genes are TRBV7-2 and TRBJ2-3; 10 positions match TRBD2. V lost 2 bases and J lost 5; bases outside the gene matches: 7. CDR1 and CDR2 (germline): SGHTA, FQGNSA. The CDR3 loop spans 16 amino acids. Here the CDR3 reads CASSLKRGGLEDTQYF. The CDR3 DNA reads TGTGCCAGCAGCTTAAAGCGGGGGGGCCTGGAAGATACGCAGTATTTT.

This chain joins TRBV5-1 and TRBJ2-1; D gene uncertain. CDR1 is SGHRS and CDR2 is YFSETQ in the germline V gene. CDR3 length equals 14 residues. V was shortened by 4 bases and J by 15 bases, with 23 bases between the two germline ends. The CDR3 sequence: CASSPRGEGVSPFF. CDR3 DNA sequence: TGCGCCAGCAGCCCACGAGGTGAAGGTGTCTCCCCGTTCTTC. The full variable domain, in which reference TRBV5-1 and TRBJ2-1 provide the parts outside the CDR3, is KAGVTQTPRYLIKTRGQQVTLSCSPISGHRSVSWYQQTPGQGLQFLFEYFSETQRNKGNFPGRFSGRQFSNSRSEMNVSTLELGDSALYLCASSPRGEGVSPFFGPGTRLTVL.

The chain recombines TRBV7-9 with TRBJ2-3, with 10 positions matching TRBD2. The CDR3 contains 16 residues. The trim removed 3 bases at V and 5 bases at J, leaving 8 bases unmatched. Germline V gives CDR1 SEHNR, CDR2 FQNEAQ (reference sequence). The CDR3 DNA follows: TGTGCCAGCAGCTTTACTGAGCGGGGGGGCGGAGATACGCAGTATTTT. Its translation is CASSFTERGGGDTQYF.

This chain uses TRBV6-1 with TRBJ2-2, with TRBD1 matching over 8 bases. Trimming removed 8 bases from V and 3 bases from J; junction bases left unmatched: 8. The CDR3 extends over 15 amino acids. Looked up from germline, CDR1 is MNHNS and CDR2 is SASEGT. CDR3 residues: CASVTTRGHTGELFF. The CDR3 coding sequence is TGTGCCAGCGTTACTACCAGGGGGCACACCGGGGAGCTGTTTTTT.

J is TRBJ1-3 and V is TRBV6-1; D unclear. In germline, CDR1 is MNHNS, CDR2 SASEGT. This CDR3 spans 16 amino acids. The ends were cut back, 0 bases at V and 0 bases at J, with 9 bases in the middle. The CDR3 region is CASSEALADSGNTIYF. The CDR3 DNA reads TGTGCCAGCAGTGAAGCGCTGGCGGACTCTGGAAACACCATATATTTT.

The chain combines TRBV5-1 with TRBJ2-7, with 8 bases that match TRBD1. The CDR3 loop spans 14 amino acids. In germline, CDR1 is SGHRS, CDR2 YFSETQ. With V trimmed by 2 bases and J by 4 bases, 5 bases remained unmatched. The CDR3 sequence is CASSFLGTGYEQYF. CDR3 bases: TGCGCCAGCAGCTTTTTGGGGACAGGATACGAGCAGTACTTC.

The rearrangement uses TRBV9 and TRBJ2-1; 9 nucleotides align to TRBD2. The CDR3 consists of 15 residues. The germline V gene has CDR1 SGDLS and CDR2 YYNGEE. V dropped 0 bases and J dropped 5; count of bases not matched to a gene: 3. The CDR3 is CASSVVTSGHNEQFF. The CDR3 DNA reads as TGTGCCAGCAGCGTAGTGACTAGCGGACACAATGAGCAGTTCTTC.

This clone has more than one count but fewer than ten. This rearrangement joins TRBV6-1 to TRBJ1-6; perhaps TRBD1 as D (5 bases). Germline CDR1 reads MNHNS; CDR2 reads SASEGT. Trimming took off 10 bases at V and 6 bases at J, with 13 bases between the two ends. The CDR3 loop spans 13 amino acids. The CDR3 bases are TGTGCCATCAGAAAGGGGATTAATTCACCCCTCCACTTT. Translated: CAIRKGINSPLHF.

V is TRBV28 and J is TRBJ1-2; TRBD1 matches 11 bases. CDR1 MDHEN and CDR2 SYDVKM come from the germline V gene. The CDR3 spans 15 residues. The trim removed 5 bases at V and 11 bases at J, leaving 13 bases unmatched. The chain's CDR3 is CASSPAGTGGDRYTF. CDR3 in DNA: TGTGCCAGCAGTCCCGCCGGGACAGGGGGAGACCGTTACACCTTC.

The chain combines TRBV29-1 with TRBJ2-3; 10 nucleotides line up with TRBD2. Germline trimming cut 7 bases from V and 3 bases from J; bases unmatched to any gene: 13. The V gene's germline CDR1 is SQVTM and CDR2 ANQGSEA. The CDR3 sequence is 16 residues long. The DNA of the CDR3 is TGCAGCGCCACGAGATTGGGAGCGGGGGGGACAGATACGCAGTATTTT. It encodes CSATRLGAGGTDTQYF.

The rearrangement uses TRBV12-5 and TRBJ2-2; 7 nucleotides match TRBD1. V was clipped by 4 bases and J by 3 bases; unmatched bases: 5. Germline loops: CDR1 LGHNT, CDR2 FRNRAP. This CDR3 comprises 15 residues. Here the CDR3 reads CASGSDREYTGELFF. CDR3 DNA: TGTGCTAGTGGTTCCGACAGGGAGTACACCGGGGAGCTGTTTTTT. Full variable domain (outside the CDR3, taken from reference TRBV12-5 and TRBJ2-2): DARVTQTPRHKVTEMGQEVTMRCQPILGHNTVFWYRQTMMQGLELLAYFRNRAPLDDSGMPKDRFSAEMPDATLATLKIQPSEPRDSAVYFCASGSDREYTGELFFGEGSRLTVL.

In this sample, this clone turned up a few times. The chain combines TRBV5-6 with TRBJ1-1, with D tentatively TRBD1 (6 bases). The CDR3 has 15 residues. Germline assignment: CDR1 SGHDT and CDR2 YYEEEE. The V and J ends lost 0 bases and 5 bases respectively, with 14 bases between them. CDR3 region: CASSLGYRQGTEAFF. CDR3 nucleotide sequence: TGTGCCAGCAGCTTGGGGTACAGGCAGGGGACTGAAGCTTTCTTT.

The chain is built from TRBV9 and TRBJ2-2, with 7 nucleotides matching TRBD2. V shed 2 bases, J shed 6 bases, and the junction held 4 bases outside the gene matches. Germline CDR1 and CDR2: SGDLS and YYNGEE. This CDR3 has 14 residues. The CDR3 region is CASSVRLAPGELFF. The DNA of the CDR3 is TGTGCCAGCAGCGTTCGACTAGCCCCCGGGGAGCTGTTTTTT.

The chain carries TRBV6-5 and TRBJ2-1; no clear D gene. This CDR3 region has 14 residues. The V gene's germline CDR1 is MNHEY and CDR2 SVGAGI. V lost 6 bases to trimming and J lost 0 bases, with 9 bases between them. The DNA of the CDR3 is TGTGCCAGCAGGCCCGAGAGCTCCTACAATGAGCAGTTCTTC. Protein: CASRPESSYNEQFF.

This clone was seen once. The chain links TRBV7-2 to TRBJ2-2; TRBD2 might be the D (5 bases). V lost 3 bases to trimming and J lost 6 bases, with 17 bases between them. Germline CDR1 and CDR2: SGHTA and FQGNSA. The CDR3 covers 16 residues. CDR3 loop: CASSLTLGLRAGELFF. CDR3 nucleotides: TGTGCCAGCAGCTTGACCCTAGGACTGAGGGCCGGGGAGCTGTTTTTT. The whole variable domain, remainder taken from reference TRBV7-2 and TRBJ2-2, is GAGVSQSPSNKVTEKGKDVELRCDPISGHTALYWYRQSLGQGLEFLIYFQGNSAPDKSGLPSDRFSAERTGGSVSTLTIQRTQQEDSAVYLCASSLTLGLRAGELFFGEGSRLTVL.

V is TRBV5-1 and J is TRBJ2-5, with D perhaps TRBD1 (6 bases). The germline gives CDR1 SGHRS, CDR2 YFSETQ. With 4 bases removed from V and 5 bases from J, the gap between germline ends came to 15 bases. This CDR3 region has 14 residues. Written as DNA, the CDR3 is TGCGCCAGCAGCCAAGGCAGGGGATTGGAGACCCAGTACTTC. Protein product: CASSQGRGLETQYF.

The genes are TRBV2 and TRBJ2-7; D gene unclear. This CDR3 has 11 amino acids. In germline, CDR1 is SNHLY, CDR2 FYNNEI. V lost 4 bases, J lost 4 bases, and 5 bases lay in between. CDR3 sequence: CASSVEYEQYF. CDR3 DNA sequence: TGTGCCAGCAGTGTTGAGTACGAGCAGTACTTC.

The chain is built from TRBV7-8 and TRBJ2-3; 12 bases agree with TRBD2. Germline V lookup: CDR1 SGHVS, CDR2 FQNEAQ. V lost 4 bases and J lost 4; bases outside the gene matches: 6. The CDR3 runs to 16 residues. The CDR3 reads CASSSILAGGADTQYF. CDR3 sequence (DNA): TGTGCCAGCAGCTCAATCCTAGCGGGGGGGGCAGATACGCAGTATTTT.

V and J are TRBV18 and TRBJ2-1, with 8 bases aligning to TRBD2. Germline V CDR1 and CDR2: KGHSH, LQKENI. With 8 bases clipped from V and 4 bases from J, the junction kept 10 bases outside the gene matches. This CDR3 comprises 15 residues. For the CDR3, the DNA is TGTGCCAGCGAGGGAACTAGCGGAGCTTACAATGAGCAGTTCTTC. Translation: CASEGTSGAYNEQFF.

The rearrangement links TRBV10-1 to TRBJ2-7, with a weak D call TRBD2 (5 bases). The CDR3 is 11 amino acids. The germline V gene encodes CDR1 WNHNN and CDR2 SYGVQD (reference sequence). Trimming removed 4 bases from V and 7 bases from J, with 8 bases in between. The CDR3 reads CASSGGGEQYF. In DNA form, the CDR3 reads TGCGCCAGCAGTGGAGGAGGAGAGCAGTACTTC.

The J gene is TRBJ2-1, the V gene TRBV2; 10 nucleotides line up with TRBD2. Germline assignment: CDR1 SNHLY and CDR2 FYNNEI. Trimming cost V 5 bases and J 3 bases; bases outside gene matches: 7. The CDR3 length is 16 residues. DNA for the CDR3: TGTGCCAGCAGTCCCCTAGCGGGGGTAAGCTACAATGAGCAGTTCTTC. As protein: CASSPLAGVSYNEQFF.

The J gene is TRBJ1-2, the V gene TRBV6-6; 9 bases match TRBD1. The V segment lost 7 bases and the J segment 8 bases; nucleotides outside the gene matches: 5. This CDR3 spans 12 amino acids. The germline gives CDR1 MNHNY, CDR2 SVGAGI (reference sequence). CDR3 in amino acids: CASTATGGGYTF. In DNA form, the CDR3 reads TGTGCCAGCACCGCGACAGGGGGGGGCTACACCTTC.